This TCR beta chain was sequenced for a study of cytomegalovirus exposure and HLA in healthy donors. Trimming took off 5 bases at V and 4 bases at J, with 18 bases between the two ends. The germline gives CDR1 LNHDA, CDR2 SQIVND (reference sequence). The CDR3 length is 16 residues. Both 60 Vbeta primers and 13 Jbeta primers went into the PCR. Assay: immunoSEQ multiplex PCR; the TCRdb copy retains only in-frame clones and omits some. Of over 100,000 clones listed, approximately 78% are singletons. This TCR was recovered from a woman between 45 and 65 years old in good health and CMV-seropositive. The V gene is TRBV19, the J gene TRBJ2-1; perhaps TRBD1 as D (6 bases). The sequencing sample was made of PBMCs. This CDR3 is CASSLPGHSKYNEQFF. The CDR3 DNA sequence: TGTGCCAGTAGTCTACCGGGACACTCCAAATACAATGAGCAGTTCTTC.